The 14 T cell receptor beta chains listed next were all sequenced from one sample in a study of blood T cell repertoires in COVID-19. Only in-frame clones appear in the TCRdb table, and some are missing; sequencing was by immunoSEQ multiplex PCR. The profile shows about 240,000 clones, around four fifths of them singletons. Source material: peripheral blood. Receptors were obtained from a woman in her sixties or seventies with active or convalescent COVID-19.

The chain joins TRBV30 to TRBJ1-1, with a tentative D call TRBD1 (5 bases). Trimming took 8 bases from V and 3 from J, leaving 19 bases between them. The CDR3 runs to 14 residues. Germline CDR1 and CDR2: GTSNPN and SVGIG (reference sequence). The CDR3 nucleotides are TGTGCCGCCGGAGGTCGGGGGTGGGACACTGAAGCTTTCTTT. This gives the protein CAAGGRGWDTEAFF.

V is TRBV3-1 (or the pseudogene TRBV3-2) and J is TRBJ2-3; 7 nucleotides match TRBD1. Germline V lookup: CDR1 LGHDT, CDR2 YNNKEL (reference sequence). After removal of 4 bases from V and 2 bases from J, the junction contained 9 bases not matched to a gene. The CDR3 extends over 16 amino acids. The CDR3 region is CASSPQGRQDTDTQYF. In nucleotides, the CDR3 is TGTGCCAGCAGCCCACAGGGGAGACAGGACACAGATACGCAGTATTTT.

With respect to this clone: At one boundary the junction diverges from the germline segment, which might be a read error. Other DNA sequences in this specimen translate into the identical CDR3. The DNA for the CDR3 is TGTGCTAGCAGCGAACAGGGGTTTCAGCCCCAGCATTTT. Translated: CASSEQGFQPQHF. The chain uses TRBV6-2 or TRBV6-3 and TRBJ1-5, with TRBD1 matching 7 bases. Germline V CDR1 and CDR2: MNHEY, SVGEGT. The CDR3 consists of 13 residues.

The V call is TRBV19, the J call TRBJ1-6, with D unclear. Looked up from germline, CDR1 is LNHDA and CDR2 is SQIVND (reference sequence). V lost 7 bases to trimming and J lost 5 bases, with 9 bases between them. The CDR3 spans 13 residues. In DNA, the CDR3 is TGTGCCAGTACCCCCTTAAATAATTCACCCCTCCACTTT. This sequence encodes CASTPLNNSPLHF.

The gene calls are TRBV19 and TRBJ2-2; D is uncertain. Between the trimmed V and J ends, which lost 6 bases and 1 base, there was a span of 15 bases. Per germline, CDR1 LNHDA and CDR2 SQIVND (reference sequence). This CDR3 is built from 16 residues. CDR3 amino acids: CASRIIDSRNTGELFF. The CDR3 DNA follows: TGTGCCAGTAGAATCATCGACTCGAGGAACACCGGGGAGCTGTTTTTT.

V gene TRBV3-1 (or the pseudogene TRBV3-2) combines with J gene TRBJ1-1, with TRBD1 identical over 7 bases. With V trimmed by 5 bases and J by 5 bases, 5 bases remained unmatched. Per the germline V gene, CDR1 is LGHDT and CDR2 is YNNKEL (reference sequence). This CDR3 is 13 amino acids long. The CDR3 bases are TGTGCCAGCAGCTCTACAGGGGATACTGAAGCTTTCTTT. This translates into CASSSTGDTEAFF.

V usage is TRBV18 and J usage is TRBJ1-2; D is unresolved. Trimming pared 3 bases from V and 0 bases from J, leaving 5 bases between. Per germline, CDR1 KGHSH and CDR2 LQKENI. The CDR3 is made up of 13 amino acids. The CDR3 loop reads CASSPAPNYGYTF. As DNA, the CDR3 is TGTGCCAGCTCACCGGCCCCTAACTATGGCTACACCTTC.

The J gene is TRBJ2-1, the V gene TRBV7-9; D remains unclear. CDR1 and CDR2 (germline): SEHNR, FQNEAQ (reference sequence). V lost 5 bases, J lost 8 bases, and 16 bases lay in between. The CDR3 length is 14 residues. This CDR3 reads CASSPTGFTDEQFF. In DNA, the CDR3 is TGTGCCAGCAGCCCAACGGGTTTCACGGATGAGCAGTTCTTC. The variable domain in full, with the rest retrieved from reference TRBV7-9 and TRBJ2-1, is DTGVSQNPRHKITKRGQNVTFRCDPISEHNRLYWYRQTLGQGPEFLTYFQNEAQLEKSRLLSDRFSAERPKGSFSTLEIQRTEQGDSAMYLCASSPTGFTDEQFFGPGTRLTVL.

For the CDR3, the DNA is TGTGCCAGCAGCAAAGAAGGACCGACTAGCGGGAGTAAGGAGCAGTACTTC. Protein product: CASSKEGPTSGSKEQYF. V and J are TRBV21-1 and TRBJ2-7; the table calls TRBD2, which could not be checked here. TRBV21-1 is termed a pseudogene. CDR3 length: 17 residues.

This chain links TRBV12-3 or TRBV12-4 with TRBJ1-5; D is uncertain. The CDR3 consists of 13 residues. The V end was cut by 3 bases, the J end by 5 bases, with 8 bases between. The CDR3 loop reads CASSLGVHQPQHF. Written as DNA, the CDR3 is TGTGCCAGCAGTTTGGGAGTCCATCAGCCCCAGCATTTT.

This chain connects TRBV5-4 to TRBJ2-7; 7 bases fit TRBD1. Per germline, CDR1 SGHNT and CDR2 YYREEE (reference sequence). J gave up 5 bases and V 0 bases, and 5 bases lay outside the gene matches. The CDR3 has 14 residues. CDR3 loop: CASSLEGARNEQYF. The CDR3 DNA reads as TGTGCCAGCAGCTTGGAGGGGGCGAGGAACGAGCAGTACTTC.

This clone occurred once. V usage is TRBV6-5 and J usage is TRBJ2-2, with a possible D match to TRBD1 (6 bases). V lost 10 bases and J lost 1, with 10 bases in between. CDR1 is MNHEY, CDR2 SVGAGI, per germline. The CDR3 contains 13 residues. CDR3 coding DNA: TGTGCCACTACGACAGGGAACACCGGGGAGCTGTTTTTT. Translating gives CATTTGNTGELFF.

The CDR3 sequence is CASSSKTGTGELFF. CDR3 nucleotide sequence: TGTGCCAGCAGCTCAAAGACAGGCACCGGGGAGCTGTTTTTT. This chain connects TRBV7-9 to TRBJ2-2; possible D gene TRBD1, 6 bases. The CDR3 totals 14 residues. Trimming removed 4 bases from V and 4 bases from J, with 10 bases in between. Germline-derived CDR1 and CDR2 are SEHNR and FQNEAQ (reference sequence).

A single count supports this clone. The chain recombines TRBV10-3 with TRBJ2-7; TRBD2 aligns across 7 bases. Germline CDR1 and CDR2: ENHRY and SYGVKD. V shed 0 bases and J 1 base; nucleotides not matched to a gene: 6. The CDR3 spans 16 residues. Here the CDR3 DNA reads TGTGCCATCAGTGAGTCCGAACTAGCGTTATCCTACGAGCAGTACTTC. Residues: CAISESELALSYEQYF.